The clone carrying this T cell receptor (beta chain) occurred a few times. Its antigen is still unknown. CDR3 length equals 13 residues. Germline lookup yields CDR1 SGHRS and CDR2 YFSETQ. Trimming pared 3 bases from V and 3 bases from J, leaving 10 bases between. The sample comes from a study of beta chain features in type 1 diabetes. In the study overall: Cell yields, gender and age were comparable in patients and healthy donors. Broader study findings: The naive, central memory and Treg TCRB repertoires looked more alike in patients than they did in healthy donors. Reduced insertions and increased deletions marked VDJ junctions in type 1 diabetes patients.

Isolated RNA was reverse transcribed in full, so expressed TCRB transcripts were sequenced. Assay used: immunoSEQ multiplex PCR; TCRdb lists only in-frame clones, some missing. The table shows roughly 150,000 clones, with over 7.5% occurring only once. This chain uses TRBV5-1 with TRBJ2-7; perhaps TRBD1 as D (5 bases). The TCR originated in a man between 18 and 29 years old in good health. The sequenced material came from central memory CD4+ T cells from blood. CDR3 in amino acids: CASSSFQGYEQYF. As DNA, the CDR3 is TGCGCCAGCAGCTCGTTCCAGGGCTACGAGCAGTACTTC.